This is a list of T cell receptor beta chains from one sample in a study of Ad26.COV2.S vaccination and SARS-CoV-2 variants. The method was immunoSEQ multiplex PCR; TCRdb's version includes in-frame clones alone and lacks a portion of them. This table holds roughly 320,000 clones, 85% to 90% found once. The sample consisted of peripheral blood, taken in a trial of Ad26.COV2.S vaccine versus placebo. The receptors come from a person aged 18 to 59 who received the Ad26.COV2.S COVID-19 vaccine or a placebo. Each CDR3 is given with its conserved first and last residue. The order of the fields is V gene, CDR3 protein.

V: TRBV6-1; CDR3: CASSEARGQDNEKLFF
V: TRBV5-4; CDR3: CASSREGGGEAFF
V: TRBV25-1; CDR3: CASSDFGNTIYF
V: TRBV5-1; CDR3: CASSLEGARDEQYF
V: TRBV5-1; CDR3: CASSLTGTSRETQYF
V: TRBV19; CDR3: CASSIGRAYGYTF
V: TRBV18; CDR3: CASSLTDGNTIYF
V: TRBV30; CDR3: CAWSLGLAGNEQYF
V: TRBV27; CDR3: CASSLAVGGVETQYF
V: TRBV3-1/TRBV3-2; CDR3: CASSRTGITGELFF
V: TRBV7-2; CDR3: CASSPTGTYNEQFF
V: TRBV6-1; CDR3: CASSDAGWQGGNQPQHF
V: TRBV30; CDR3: CAWDTGGRGNTIYF
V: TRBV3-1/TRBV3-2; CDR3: CASSQDLRGYTF
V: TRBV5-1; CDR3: CASSGTETQYF
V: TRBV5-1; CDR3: CASSYGLGGETQYF
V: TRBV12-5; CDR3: CASGPGGPYYGYTF
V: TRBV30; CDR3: CAWSLKGSGANVLTF
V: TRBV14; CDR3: CASSLGANTEAFF
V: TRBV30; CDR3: CAWSSPRQASYGYTF
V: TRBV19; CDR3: CASSIVPGTGGSYEQYF
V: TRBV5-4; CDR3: CASSLYRQNNQPQHF
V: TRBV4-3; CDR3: CASSGQMNTEAFF
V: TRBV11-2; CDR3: CASSTPGQQKETQYF
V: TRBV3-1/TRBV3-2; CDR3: CASSHVGTINIQYF
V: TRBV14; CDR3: CASSHLPDGISYEQYF
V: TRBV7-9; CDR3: CASSLEQGLYEQYF
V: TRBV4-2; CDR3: CASSQNRQRPTNEKLFF
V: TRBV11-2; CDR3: CASSSWPEQYF
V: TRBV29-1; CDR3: CSVRGGRGTEAFF
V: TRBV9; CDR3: CASSETSGGRNIQYF
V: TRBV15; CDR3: CATSRDGQGSYGYTF
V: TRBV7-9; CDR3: CASATAGSNQPQHF
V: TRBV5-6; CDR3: CASSEMTRATGEKLFF
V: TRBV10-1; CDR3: CASSDTGYRGRNYGYTF
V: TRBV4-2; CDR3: CASSQEPSGEKLFF
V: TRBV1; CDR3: CTSIWTVYTQYF
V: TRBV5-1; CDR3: CASSPGQNTEAFF
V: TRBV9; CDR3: CASSNPGETQYF
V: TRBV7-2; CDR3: CASSSPRVLAGARNEQFF
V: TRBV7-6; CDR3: CASSSRRTGLDTDTQYF
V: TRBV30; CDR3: CAWADRGWSEAFF
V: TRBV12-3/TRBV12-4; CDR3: CASTFGSNTEAFF
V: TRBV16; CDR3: CASSQSPGSGQPQHF
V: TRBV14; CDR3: CASSQVQGKNSPLHF
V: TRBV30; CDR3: CAWSSELPGYEQYF
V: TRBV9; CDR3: CASSVGGDPTSYEQYF
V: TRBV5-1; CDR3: CASSRTTGVGETQYF